The entry that follows covers one T cell receptor beta chain sequence. The entry originates in a study of blood T cell repertoires in COVID-19. Assay used: immunoSEQ multiplex PCR; TCRdb lists only in-frame clones, some missing. The sample lists 150,000 to 180,000 clones; 65% to 90% were seen once. This CDR3 is built from 13 residues. V lost 1 base to trimming and J lost 5 bases, with 8 bases between them. Sequenced: peripheral blood. The chain uses TRBV12-3 or TRBV12-4 and TRBJ1-1, with TRBD1 as a possible D gene (5 bases). The TCR sequence derives from a woman in her sixties with COVID-19, enrolled during active disease. CDR3 loop: CASSLGGGTEAFF. CDR3 DNA: TGTGCCAGCAGTTTAGGGGGGGGAACTGAAGCTTTCTTT.